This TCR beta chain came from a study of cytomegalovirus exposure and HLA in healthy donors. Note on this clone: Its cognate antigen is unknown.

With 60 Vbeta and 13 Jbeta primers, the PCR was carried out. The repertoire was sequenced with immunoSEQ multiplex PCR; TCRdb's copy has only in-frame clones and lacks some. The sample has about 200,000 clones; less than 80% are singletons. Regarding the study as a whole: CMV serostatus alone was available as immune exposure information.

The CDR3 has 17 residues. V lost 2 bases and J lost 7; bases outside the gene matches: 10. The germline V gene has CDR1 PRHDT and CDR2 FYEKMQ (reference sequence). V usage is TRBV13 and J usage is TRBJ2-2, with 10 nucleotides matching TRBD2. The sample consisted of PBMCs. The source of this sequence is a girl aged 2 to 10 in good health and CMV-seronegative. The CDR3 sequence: CASSLLRSGGANGELFF. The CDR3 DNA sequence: TGTGCCAGCAGCTTACTTCGGAGCGGGGGGGCTAACGGGGAGCTGTTTTTT. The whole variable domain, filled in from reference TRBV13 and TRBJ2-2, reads AAGVIQSPRHLIKEKRETATLKCYPIPRHDTVYWYQQGPGQDPQFLISFYEKMQSDKGSIPDRFSAQQFSDYHSELNMSSLELGDSALYFCASSLLRSGGANGELFFGEGSRLTVL.